The next 28 T cell receptor beta chains were all read from a single sample in a study of cytotoxic CD8 clonotypes in ibrutinib-treated CLL. TCRdb's copy holds only in-frame clones and misses some; the assay was immunoSEQ multiplex PCR. The data show some 92,000 clones, around 77% seen once. Source: PBMCs, taken after 24 months of ibrutinib treatment. The receptors were sampled from a human donor with chronic lymphocytic leukemia.

The chain carries TRBV28 and TRBJ1-1; no reliable D call. V gave up 5 bases and J gave up 1 base, with 11 bases separating them. Germline V lookup: CDR1 MDHEN, CDR2 SYDVKM. The CDR3 is made up of 14 amino acids. The DNA of the CDR3 is TGTGCCAGCAGTGGCGGGCTTTCGAACACTGAAGCTTTCTTT. It codes for CASSGGLSNTEAFF.

This chain connects TRBV11-3 to TRBJ1-1; D remains ambiguous. CDR3 length equals 14 residues. Germline V gene data show CDR1 as SGHNT and CDR2 as YENEEA. Trimming removed 5 bases from V and 1 base from J, with 11 bases in between. CDR3 in amino acids: CASSPTGGNTEAFF. CDR3 sequence (DNA): TGTGCCAGCAGCCCGACGGGTGGGAACACTGAAGCTTTCTTT.

The sample holds one count of this clone. The genes are TRBV7-6 and TRBJ2-7; the match to TRBD2 covers 7 bases. J lost 1 base, V lost 5 bases, and 5 bases had no gene match. This CDR3 comprises 14 residues. Germline-derived CDR1 and CDR2 are SGHVS and FNYEAQ. CDR3 sequence: CASSHSAGSYEQYF. The CDR3 nucleotides are TGTGCCAGCAGCCATTCAGCGGGGTCCTACGAGCAGTACTTC. Combining the CDR3 with reference TRBV7-6 and TRBJ2-7 gives the whole variable domain GAGVSQSPRYKVTKRGQDVALRCDPISGHVSLYWYRQALGQGPEFLTYFNYEAQQDKSGLPNDRFSAERPEGSISTLTIQRTEQRDSAMYRCASSHSAGSYEQYFGPGTRLTVT.

The J gene is TRBJ2-2, the V gene TRBV10-3; 13 nucleotides align to TRBD2. This CDR3 comprises 19 residues. The germline gives CDR1 ENHRY, CDR2 SYGVKD. The V gene end was trimmed by 0 bases and the J gene end by 4 bases; junction bases not matched to a gene: 8. The CDR3 is CAISESWTSGRAGTGELFF. CDR3 nucleotide sequence: TGTGCCATCAGTGAGTCCTGGACTAGCGGGAGAGCGGGCACCGGGGAGCTGTTTTTT.

The chain has TRBV7-2 and TRBJ2-7, with D uncertain. With 5 bases removed from V and 2 bases from J, the gap between germline ends came to 16 bases. The CDR3 covers 15 residues. Germline V gives CDR1 SGHTA, CDR2 FQGNSA. The CDR3 nucleotides read TGTGCCAGCAGCCCTACCGGTAGGACGACCTACGAGCAGTACTTC. Protein: CASSPTGRTTYEQYF.

This sequence joins TRBV10-1 and TRBJ2-3, with a possible D match to TRBD2 (6 bases). This CDR3 is built from 16 residues. Looked up from germline, CDR1 is WNHNN and CDR2 is SYGVQD (reference sequence). V gave up 9 bases and J gave up 2 bases, with 21 bases separating them. The CDR3: CASSRGTGYSTDTQYF. The CDR3, as DNA: TGCGCCAGTTCACGCGGGACTGGCTATTCCACAGATACGCAGTATTTT.

V usage is TRBV25-1 and J usage is TRBJ2-2; TRBD2 agrees at 11 bases. The germline CDR1 and CDR2 sequences are MGHDK and SYGVNS. J was trimmed by 6 bases and V by 6 bases; bases with no gene match: 6. There are 15 residues in the CDR3. CDR3 nucleotides: TGTGCCAGCAGCATACTAGCGGGAGTCCCCGGGGAGCTGTTTTTT. This gives the protein CASSILAGVPGELFF.

The gene calls are TRBV5-1 and TRBJ1-1, with 9 bases aligning to TRBD1. There are 17 residues in the CDR3. CDR1 and CDR2 (germline): SGHRS, YFSETQ. V shed 2 bases, J shed 0 bases, and the junction held 8 bases outside the gene matches. CDR3 in DNA: TGCGCCAGCAGCTTTCCCGGGACAGGGTTCATGAACACTGAAGCTTTCTTT. The encoded protein is CASSFPGTGFMNTEAFF.

The chain employs TRBV11-2 and TRBJ1-3; D ambiguous. Germline V gene sequence: CDR1 SGHAT, CDR2 FQNNGV. V gave up 0 bases and J gave up 2 bases, with 8 bases separating them. This CDR3 has 15 amino acids. CDR3 coding DNA: TGTGCCAGCAGCTTAGAGAGTTCCGCTGGAAACACCATATATTTT. Encoded protein: CASSLESSAGNTIYF.

The chain joins TRBV10-3 to TRBJ1-2; 9 bases are a match to TRBD1. There are 16 residues in the CDR3. The trim removed 6 bases at V and 3 bases at J, leaving 11 bases unmatched. CDR1 and CDR2 (germline): ENHRY, SYGVKD. DNA for the CDR3: TGTGCCATCAGACAGACAGGGGGTAGCAATTACTATGGCTACACCTTC. Translation: CAIRQTGGSNYYGYTF.

V is TRBV5-1 and J is TRBJ2-3; TRBD2 matches at 11 bases. The CDR3 contains 14 residues. Germline trimming cut 4 bases from V and 6 bases from J; bases unmatched to any gene: 4. Germline lookup yields CDR1 SGHRS and CDR2 YFSETQ. The CDR3 here is CASSHSGGADTQYF. The CDR3, as DNA: TGCGCCAGCAGCCATAGCGGGGGGGCCGATACGCAGTATTTT.

V is TRBV7-9 and J is TRBJ2-5; 7 nucleotides align to TRBD1. In germline, CDR1 is SEHNR, CDR2 FQNEAQ (reference sequence). The CDR3 sequence is 16 residues long. V was clipped by 5 bases and J by 4 bases; unmatched bases: 13. CDR3 in DNA: TGTGCCAGCAGCCCCCAGGGGGTAGGGCCGGGAGAGACCCAGTACTTC. Protein: CASSPQGVGPGETQYF.

This clone was counted a few times. This chain connects TRBV19 to TRBJ2-3, with D unclear. This CDR3 is built from 14 residues. Trimming took off 1 base at V and 2 bases at J, with 7 bases between the two ends. From germline, CDR1 is LNHDA and CDR2 SQIVND (reference sequence). The CDR3 sequence: CASSIGYDTDTQYF. In DNA, the CDR3 is TGTGCCAGTAGTATAGGGTACGACACAGATACGCAGTATTTT. Full variable domain (outside the CDR3, taken from reference TRBV19 and TRBJ2-3): DGGITQSPKYLFRKEGQNVTLSCEQNLNHDAMYWYRQDPGQGLRLIYYSQIVNDFQKGDIAEGYSVSREKKESFPLTVTSAQKNPTAFYLCASSIGYDTDTQYFGPGTRLTVL.

This clone was found once. The rearrangement joins TRBV19 to TRBJ2-2, with D tentatively TRBD1 or TRBD2 (5 bases each). V gave up 6 bases and J gave up 4 bases, with 12 bases separating them. The CDR3 totals 14 residues. CDR1 is LNHDA and CDR2 is SQIVND in the germline V gene (reference sequence). The CDR3 sequence: CASRRGVITGELFF. Here the CDR3 DNA reads TGTGCCAGTAGAAGGGGAGTTATCACCGGGGAGCTGTTTTTT. The variable domain in full, completed from reference TRBV19 and TRBJ2-2, reads DGGITQSPKYLFRKEGQNVTLSCEQNLNHDAMYWYRQDPGQGLRLIYYSQIVNDFQKGDIAEGYSVSREKKESFPLTVTSAQKNPTAFYLCASRRGVITGELFFGEGSRLTVL.

This chain connects TRBV5-4 to TRBJ1-5, with 9 positions matching TRBD1. Germline V gene sequence: CDR1 SGHNT, CDR2 YYREEE (reference sequence). The V gene end was trimmed by 4 bases and the J gene end by 9 bases; junction bases not matched to a gene: 8. The CDR3 length is 14 residues. CDR3 in DNA: TGTGCCAGCAGCCACGACAGGGGGATAGGGCCCCAGCATTTT. This encodes CASSHDRGIGPQHF.

This clone showed up just a few times. V usage is TRBV15 and J usage is TRBJ1-2; maybe TRBD1 (6 bases). CDR3 size: 14 residues. CDR1 and CDR2 (germline): LNHNV, YYDKDF (reference sequence). Trimming shortened V by 3 bases and J by 2 bases, and 10 bases separated the two germline ends. The CDR3 sequence: CATSSPGTNYGYTF. The CDR3 nucleotides are TGTGCCACCAGCAGCCCCGGGACAAACTATGGCTACACCTTC.

V and J are TRBV30 and TRBJ2-1; 10 bases agree with TRBD2. Germline V gives CDR1 GTSNPN, CDR2 SVGIG (reference sequence). This CDR3 is 14 amino acids long. Unmatched junction bases numbered 8, after V lost 3 bases and J lost 9 bases. The CDR3 protein is CAWSGTSGTGEQFF. In DNA, the CDR3 is TGTGCCTGGAGCGGAACTAGCGGGACGGGTGAGCAGTTCTTC.

V is TRBV30 and J is TRBJ2-7, with 8 bases lining up with TRBD1. The CDR3 has 15 residues. Unmatched junction bases numbered 6, after V lost 2 bases and J lost 0 bases. CDR1 is GTSNPN, CDR2 SVGIG, per germline (reference sequence). Here the CDR3 reads CAWSSGTGISYEQYF. Here the CDR3 DNA reads TGTGCCTGGAGTTCCGGGACAGGTATCTCCTACGAGCAGTACTTC. Drawing the rest from reference TRBV30 and TRBJ2-7, the complete variable domain is SQTIHQWPATLVQPVGSPLSLECTVEGTSNPNLYWYRQAAGRGLQLLFYSVGIGQISSEVPQNLSASRPQDRQFILSSKKLLLSDSGFYLCAWSSGTGISYEQYFGPGTRLTVT.

This chain joins TRBV12-2 and TRBJ2-7; the DNA was not compared with TRBD2, the D call given in the table. TRBV12-2 is assigned pseudogene status. The length of the CDR3 is 15 residues. The CDR3 bases are TGTGCAAGTCGCCCGCGTGGGGGGGTTCGGGGCGAGCAGTACTTC. Amino acid sequence: CASRPRGGVRGEQYF.

The CDR3 spells CASTFLGGGIRDTQYF. For the CDR3, the DNA is TGCGCCAGCACCTTTCTCGGAGGGGGCATCAGGGATACGCAGTATTTT. This rearrangement joins TRBV5-1 to TRBJ2-3, with TRBD1 as a possible D gene (7 bases). The CDR3 extends over 16 amino acids. V shed 6 bases and J shed 6 bases, with 23 bases lying between them. The germline gives CDR1 SGHRS, CDR2 YFSETQ.

The chain employs TRBV7-9 and TRBJ2-3; TRBD1 is a possible D gene (5 bases). The CDR3 is 16 amino acids. V was clipped by 0 bases and J by 1 base, with 11 bases between them. Germline values: CDR1 SEHNR, CDR2 FQNEAQ (reference sequence). CDR3 DNA: TGTGCCAGCAGCTTAGCGCTCAGGGATGGCACAGATACGCAGTATTTT. Its protein product is CASSLALRDGTDTQYF. The complete variable domain, with remaining parts taken from reference TRBV7-9 and TRBJ2-3, reads DTGVSQNPRHKITKRGQNVTFRCDPISEHNRLYWYRQTLGQGPEFLTYFQNEAQLEKSRLLSDRFSAERPKGSFSTLEIQRTEQGDSAMYLCASSLALRDGTDTQYFGPGTRLTVL.

The chain employs TRBV7-3 and TRBJ2-1, with D perhaps matching TRBD1 (6 bases). Trimming took off 3 bases at V and 7 bases at J, with 13 bases between the two ends. There are 14 residues in the CDR3. CDR1 is SGHTA and CDR2 is FQGTGA in the germline V gene. CDR3 loop: CASSFSGALNEQFF. The DNA for the CDR3 is TGTGCCAGCAGCTTCTCAGGGGCCCTAAATGAGCAGTTCTTC.

In its sample, this clone was seen a few times. The rearrangement joins TRBV18 to TRBJ2-7; D unresolved. This CDR3 region has 15 residues. The germline V gene encodes CDR1 KGHSH and CDR2 LQKENI. Trimming stripped 2 bases from V and 2 bases from J, with 13 bases between. This CDR3 is CASSPFPGQTYEQYF. CDR3 in DNA: TGTGCCAGCTCACCATTTCCTGGTCAGACCTACGAGCAGTACTTC.

V is TRBV7-9 and J is TRBJ1-6, with D unclear. CDR3 length: 15 residues. The V gene's germline CDR1 is SEHNR and CDR2 FQNEAQ (reference sequence). The V gene lost 5 bases and the J gene lost 7 bases, with 15 bases spanning the gap. In nucleotides, the CDR3 is TGTGCCAGCAGCGCGGAGGCAGTGGTGAATTCACCCCTCCACTTT. Its protein product is CASSAEAVVNSPLHF. The full variable domain, in which reference TRBV7-9 and TRBJ1-6 provide the parts outside the CDR3, is DTGVSQNPRHKITKRGQNVTFRCDPISEHNRLYWYRQTLGQGPEFLTYFQNEAQLEKSRLLSDRFSAERPKGSFSTLEIQRTEQGDSAMYLCASSAEAVVNSPLHFGNGTRLTVT.

The J gene is TRBJ1-2, the V gene TRBV27; D unclear. The CDR3 runs to 14 residues. Trimming took 3 bases from V and 0 from J, leaving 8 bases between them. Germline V gene sequence: CDR1 MNHEY, CDR2 SMNVEV (reference sequence). CDR3 coding DNA: TGTGCCAGCAGTTTGTCACCCTCTAACTATGGCTACACCTTC. It yields the protein CASSLSPSNYGYTF.

The J gene is TRBJ1-4, the V gene TRBV7-9, with TRBD1 matching over 9 bases. V shed 3 bases, J shed 8 bases, and the junction held 4 bases outside the gene matches. Germline V CDR1 and CDR2: SEHNR, FQNEAQ (reference sequence). The length of the CDR3 is 14 residues. As DNA, the CDR3 is TGTGCCAGCAGCTTTGGACAGGGGAGGGAAAAACTGTTTTTT. The encoded protein is CASSFGQGREKLFF.

The chain has TRBV28 and TRBJ1-6; D is unclear. The germline V gene has CDR1 MDHEN and CDR2 SYDVKM. V lost 6 bases to trimming and J lost 9 bases, with 15 bases between them. The CDR3 has 14 amino acids. CDR3 region: CASSPNLDISPLHF. CDR3 nucleotide sequence: TGTGCCAGCAGCCCCAATCTAGACATTTCACCCCTCCACTTT. Together with reference TRBV28 and TRBJ1-6, the CDR3 gives the full variable domain: DVKVTQSSRYLVKRTGEKVFLECVQDMDHENMFWYRQDPGLGLRLIYFSYDVKMKEKGDIPEGYSVSREKKERFSLILESASTNQTSMYLCASSPNLDISPLHFGNGTRLTVT.

This clone was counted once. The V gene is TRBV19, the J gene TRBJ2-6, with TRBD1 as a possible D gene (7 bases). V lost 7 bases and J 4 bases, leaving 14 bases between the germline ends. CDR1 is LNHDA, CDR2 SQIVND, per germline (reference sequence). The CDR3 is 15 amino acids. CDR3 region: CASKGGTVGANVLTF. DNA of the CDR3: TGTGCCAGTAAAGGAGGGACAGTCGGGGCCAACGTCCTGACTTTC.